The 3 T cell receptor beta chains given below trace back to one sample, sequenced in a study of blood T cell repertoires in COVID-19. Only in-frame clones appear in the TCRdb table, and some are missing; sequencing was by immunoSEQ multiplex PCR. The sample contains approximately 240,000 clones, about 83% of which appear only once. Sequencing used peripheral blood. These receptors all come from a woman aged 25-40 years with COVID-19, enrolled during active disease.

This clone occurred a few times. The chain combines TRBV5-1 with TRBJ1-4, with TRBD1 as a possible D gene (6 bases). Trimming took off 1 base at V and 7 bases at J, with 11 bases between the two ends. CDR1 is SGHRS, CDR2 YFSETQ, per germline. The CDR3 is 14 residues long. The DNA of the CDR3 is TGCGCCAGCAGCTTGACAGGGTCGGGTGAAAAACTGTTTTTT. Residues: CASSLTGSGEKLFF.

The J gene is TRBJ2-4, the V gene TRBV4-1; D is perhaps TRBD1 (6 bases). V lost 2 bases and J 0 bases, leaving 11 bases between the germline ends. Germline CDR1 reads MGHRA; CDR2 reads YSYEKL. CDR3 length: 16 amino acids. The CDR3: CASSQPLQGAKNIQYF. CDR3 in DNA: TGCGCCAGCAGCCAACCTCTACAGGGAGCCAAAAACATTCAGTACTTC.

The chain combines TRBV5-1 with TRBJ2-1; 8 bases line up with TRBD2. Trimming at V came to 2 bases and at J to 9 bases, leaving 10 bases not matched to a gene. The CDR3 runs to 15 residues. Germline CDR1 SGHRS, CDR2 YFSETQ. CDR3 coding DNA: TGCGCCAGCAGCTTTTCGGGGGGGGCCCTCGGTGAGCAGTTCTTC. Its translation is CASSFSGGALGEQFF.